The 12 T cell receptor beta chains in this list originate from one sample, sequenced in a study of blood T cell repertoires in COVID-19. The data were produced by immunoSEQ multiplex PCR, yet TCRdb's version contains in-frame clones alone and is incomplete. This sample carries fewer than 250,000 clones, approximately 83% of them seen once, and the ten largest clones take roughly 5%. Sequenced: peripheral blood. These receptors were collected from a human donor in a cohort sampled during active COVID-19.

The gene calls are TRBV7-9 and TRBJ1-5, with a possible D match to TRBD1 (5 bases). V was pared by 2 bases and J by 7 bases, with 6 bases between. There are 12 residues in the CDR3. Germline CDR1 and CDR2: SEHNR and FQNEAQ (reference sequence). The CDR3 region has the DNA TGTGCCAGCAGCTTACAGGGCCAGCCCCAGCATTTT. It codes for CASSLQGQPQHF.

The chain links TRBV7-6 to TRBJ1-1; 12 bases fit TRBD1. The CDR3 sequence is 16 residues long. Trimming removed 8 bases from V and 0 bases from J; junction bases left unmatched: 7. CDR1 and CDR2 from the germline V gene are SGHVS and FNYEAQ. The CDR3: CASFGDRGRLNTEAFF. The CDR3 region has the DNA TGTGCCAGCTTCGGGGACAGGGGGCGTCTGAACACTGAAGCTTTCTTT.

In DNA form, the CDR3 reads TGTGCCAGCAGCTTAGCTGAGCGGGTCCACGAGCAGTACTTC. Its translation is CASSLAERVHEQYF. V and J are TRBV7-9 and TRBJ2-7, with D possibly matching TRBD2 (6 bases). V was trimmed by 0 bases and J by 5 bases, leaving 11 bases between them. The CDR3 has 14 residues. Germline V gene sequence: CDR1 SEHNR, CDR2 FQNEAQ (reference sequence). The full variable domain, completed using reference TRBV7-9 and TRBJ2-7, is DTGVSQNPRHKITKRGQNVTFRCDPISEHNRLYWYRQTLGQGPEFLTYFQNEAQLEKSRLLSDRFSAERPKGSFSTLEIQRTEQGDSAMYLCASSLAERVHEQYFGPGTRLTVT.

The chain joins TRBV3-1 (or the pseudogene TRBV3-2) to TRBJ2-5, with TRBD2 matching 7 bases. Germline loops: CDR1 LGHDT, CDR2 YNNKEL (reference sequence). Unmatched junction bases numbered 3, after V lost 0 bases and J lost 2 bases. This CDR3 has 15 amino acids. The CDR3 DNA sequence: TGTGCCAGCAGCCAAGATTGGGGGGGTCAAGAGACCCAGTACTTC. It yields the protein CASSQDWGGQETQYF.

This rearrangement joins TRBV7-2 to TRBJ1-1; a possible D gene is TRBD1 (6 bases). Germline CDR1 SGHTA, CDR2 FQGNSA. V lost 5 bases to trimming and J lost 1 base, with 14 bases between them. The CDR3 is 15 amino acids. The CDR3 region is CASSVRDIANTEAFF. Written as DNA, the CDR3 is TGTGCCAGCAGCGTACGGGACATAGCGAACACTGAAGCTTTCTTT.

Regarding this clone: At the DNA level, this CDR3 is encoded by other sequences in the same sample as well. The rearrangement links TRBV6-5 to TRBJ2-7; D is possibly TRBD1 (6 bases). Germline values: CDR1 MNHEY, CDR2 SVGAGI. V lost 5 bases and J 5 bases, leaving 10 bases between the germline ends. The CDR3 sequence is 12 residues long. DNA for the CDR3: TGTGCCAGCAGTCGAACAGGGAACGAGCAGTACTTC. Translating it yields CASSRTGNEQYF.

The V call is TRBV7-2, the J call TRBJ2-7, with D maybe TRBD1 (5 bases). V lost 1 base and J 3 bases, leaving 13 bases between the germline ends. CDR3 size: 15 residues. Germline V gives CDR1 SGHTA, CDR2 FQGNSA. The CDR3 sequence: CASSLVSTGSYEQYF. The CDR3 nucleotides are TGTGCCAGCAGCTTAGTAAGTACAGGAAGCTACGAGCAGTACTTC.

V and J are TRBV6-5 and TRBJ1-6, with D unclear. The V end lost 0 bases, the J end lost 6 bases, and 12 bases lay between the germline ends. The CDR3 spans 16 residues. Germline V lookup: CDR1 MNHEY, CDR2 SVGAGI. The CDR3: CASSYSTNPGNSPLHF. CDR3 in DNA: TGTGCCAGCAGTTACTCGACAAATCCTGGTAATTCACCCCTCCACTTT.

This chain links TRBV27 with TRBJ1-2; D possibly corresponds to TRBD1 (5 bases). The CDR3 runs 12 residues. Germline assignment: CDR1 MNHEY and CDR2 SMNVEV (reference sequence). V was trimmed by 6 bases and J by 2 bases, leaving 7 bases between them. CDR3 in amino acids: CASRTENYGYTF. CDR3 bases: TGTGCCAGCAGGACAGAAAACTATGGCTACACCTTC.

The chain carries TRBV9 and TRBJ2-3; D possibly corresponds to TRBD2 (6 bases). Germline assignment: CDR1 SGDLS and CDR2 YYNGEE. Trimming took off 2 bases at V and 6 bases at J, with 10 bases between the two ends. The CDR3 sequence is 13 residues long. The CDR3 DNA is TGTGCCAGCAGCGTCTCGGGAGCGGATACGCAGTATTTT. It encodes CASSVSGADTQYF.

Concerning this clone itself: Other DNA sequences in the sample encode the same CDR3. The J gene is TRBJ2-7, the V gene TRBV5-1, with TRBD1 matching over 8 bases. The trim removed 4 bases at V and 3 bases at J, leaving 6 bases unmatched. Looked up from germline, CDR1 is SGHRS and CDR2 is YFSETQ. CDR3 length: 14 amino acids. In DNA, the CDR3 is TGCGCCAGCAGCCTTGGACAGGGTATCTACGAGCAGTACTTC. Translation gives CASSLGQGIYEQYF.

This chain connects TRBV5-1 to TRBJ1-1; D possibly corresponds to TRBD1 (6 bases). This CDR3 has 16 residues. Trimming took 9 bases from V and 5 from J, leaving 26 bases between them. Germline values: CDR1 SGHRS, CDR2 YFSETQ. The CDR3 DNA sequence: TGCGCCACAAGGGAAGGGGGTGAGGAGTCCGGGACTGAAGCTTTCTTT. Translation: CATREGGEESGTEAFF.